This TCR beta chain stems from a study of blood T cell repertoires in COVID-19. TCRdb's copy holds only in-frame clones and misses some; the assay was immunoSEQ multiplex PCR. The sample holds over 120,000 clones; roughly 83% are singletons and the top ten take less than 5%. Germline lookup yields CDR1 MNHEY and CDR2 SVGAGI. The CDR3 contains 13 residues. Trimming left V 6 bases short and J 0 bases short, with 8 bases between. The sequence was collected from a woman aged 70 to 79 with COVID-19, enrolled during active disease. V is TRBV6-5 and J is TRBJ1-1; D gene uncertain. Sample: peripheral blood. DNA of the CDR3: TGTGCCAGCAGCCAGGTGATGAACACTGAAGCTTTCTTT. It specifies CASSQVMNTEAFF.